The T cell receptor (beta chain) described here comes from a study of technical replicates of blood from several donors (dated by TCRdb to about 2017). As for this clone: There is no known antigen for this receptor. It has no much larger one-base neighbor in the sample; base qualities were not kept.

Preparation of the library involved the immunoSEQ multiplex PCR assay. The table comes from immuneACCESS by way of TCRdb, which keeps in-frame sequences with V and J called. Part of the clones is missing from these tables; in studies checked, under half for an unresolved V gene and the rest for unknown reasons. The sample table shows approximately 81,000 clones, and roughly four fifths are seen once. The ten top clones hold around 4% of the sample. V has 6 bases trimmed and J has 4 bases trimmed; junction bases matching no gene number 5. From the cysteine up to the phenylalanine, the CDR3 has a length of 13 residues. Only the CDR3 DNA stays, 39 bases, in frame from base 1. The germline V gene provides CDR1 SQVTM and CDR2 ANQGSEA.

Source material: PBMCs. The sequence came from a human donor in good health. Some clones in this sample may be carry-over from other donors' samples. The sequence links TRBV29-1 to TRBJ1-1; TRBD1 aligns with 10 central bases. The DNA is TGCAGCGTGAGAGGGACAGGGGCCACTGAAGCTTTCTTT. This gives the protein CSVRGTGATEAFF.